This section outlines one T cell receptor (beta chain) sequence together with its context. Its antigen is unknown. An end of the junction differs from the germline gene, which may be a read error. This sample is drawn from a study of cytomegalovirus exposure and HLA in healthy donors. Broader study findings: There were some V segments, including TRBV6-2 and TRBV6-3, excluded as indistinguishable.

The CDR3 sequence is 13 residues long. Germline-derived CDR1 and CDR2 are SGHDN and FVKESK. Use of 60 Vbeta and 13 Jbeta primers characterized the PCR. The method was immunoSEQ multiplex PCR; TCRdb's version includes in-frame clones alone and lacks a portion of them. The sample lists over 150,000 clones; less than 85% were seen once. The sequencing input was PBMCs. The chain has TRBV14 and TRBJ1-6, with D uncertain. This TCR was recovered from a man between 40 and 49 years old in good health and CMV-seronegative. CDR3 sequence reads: CASSQIVNSPPHF. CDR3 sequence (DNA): TGTGCCAGCAGCCAAATAGTCAATTCACCCCCCCACTTT.